The 18 T cell receptor beta chains listed next were all sequenced from one sample in a study of shared clonotypes between healthy human individuals. Repertoires were generated with immunoSEQ multiplex PCR, while TCRdb's copy carries only in-frame clones and drops some. Among 2 million to 3 million clones listed, about 92% were seen once. Specimen: naive CD4+ T cells sorted from blood. The subset denotes: CD45RA+ positively selected. Receptors were obtained from a man aged 18 to 29 in good health.

The chain is built from TRBV2 and TRBJ2-7; 8 nucleotides line up with TRBD1. V lost 8 bases to trimming and J lost 5 bases; unmatched junction nucleotides: 14. The CDR3 totals 15 residues. The germline CDR1 and CDR2 sequences are SNHLY and FYNNEI. The CDR3 loop reads CASGLTGTGVDEQYF. The CDR3, as DNA: TGTGCCAGCGGTTTGACCGGGACAGGTGTAGACGAGCAGTACTTC.

The chain is built from TRBV10-3 and TRBJ2-2; D call uncertain. V was pared by 0 bases and J by 4 bases, with 6 bases between. Germline V gene lookup returns CDR1 ENHRY and CDR2 SYGVKD. The CDR3 loop spans 14 amino acids. The CDR3 loop is CAISESGSTGELFF. The DNA of the CDR3 is TGTGCCATCAGTGAGTCAGGAAGCACCGGGGAGCTGTTTTTT.

The CDR3 sequence is CASSGTGEQYF. For the CDR3, the DNA is TGTGCCAGCAGTGGGACAGGGGAGCAGTACTTC. The rearrangement uses TRBV6-5 and TRBJ2-7; TRBD1 matches at 9 bases. The germline CDR1 and CDR2 sequences are MNHEY and SVGAGI. J gave up 7 bases and V 5 bases, and 0 bases lay outside the gene matches. There are 11 residues in the CDR3.

The V gene is TRBV29-1, the J gene TRBJ1-5, with D possibly TRBD1 on 6 matching bases. The germline CDR1 and CDR2 sequences are SQVTM and ANQGSEA. The CDR3 length is 14 residues. The CDR3: CKGGITNSNQPQHF. Here the CDR3 DNA reads TGCAAGGGGGGCATCACTAATAGCAATCAGCCCCAGCATTTT.

The chain combines TRBV27 with TRBJ1-5, with 7 nucleotides matching TRBD1. The trim removed 8 bases at V and 7 bases at J, leaving 8 bases unmatched. The germline V gene has CDR1 MNHEY and CDR2 SMNVEV (reference sequence). This CDR3 region has 13 residues. The CDR3 sequence: CASGDRPSQPQHF. In DNA form, the CDR3 reads TGTGCCAGCGGGGACAGACCCAGCCAGCCCCAGCATTTT.

This chain connects TRBV9 to TRBJ1-4; a possible D gene is TRBD1 (6 bases). This CDR3 is built from 16 residues. The germline V gene has CDR1 SGDLS and CDR2 YYNGEE. V lost 4 bases, J lost 4 bases, and 17 bases lay in between. The CDR3 sequence is CASSPTGGTLNEKLFF. DNA of the CDR3: TGTGCCAGCAGCCCCACGGGGGGGACACTTAATGAAAAACTGTTTTTT.

A note on this clone: One end of the junction is discordant with germline, which a read error may explain. The chain has TRBV7-2 and TRBJ1-3, with a tentative D call TRBD1 (6 bases). The CDR3 runs 18 residues. Germline loops: CDR1 SGHTA, CDR2 FQGNSA. CDR3 coding DNA: TGTGCCAGCACCTTAGGGGGGGCGGGGACTTACTCTGGAAACACCATATATTTT. Amino acid sequence: CASTLGGAGTYSGNTIYF.

The sample holds one count of this clone. The rearrangement joins TRBV9 to TRBJ2-2, with no clear D. Trimming shortened V by 3 bases and J by 7 bases, and 10 bases separated the two germline ends. There are 13 residues in the CDR3. Germline CDR1 is SGDLS and CDR2 is YYNGEE. CDR3 DNA: TGTGCCAGCAGCGCCCGAATGAACGGGGAGCTGTTTTTT. Protein sequence: CASSARMNGELFF.

This sequence joins TRBV6-1 and TRBJ1-5; 7 bases align to TRBD1. In germline, CDR1 is MNHNS, CDR2 SASEGT. The CDR3 runs 16 residues. V was clipped by 2 bases and J by 7 bases; unmatched bases: 11. Written as DNA, the CDR3 is TGTGCCAGCAGTGAATTGGTAGACAGGGCGGGCCAGCCCCAGCATTTT. This gives the protein CASSELVDRAGQPQHF.

The CDR3 nucleotides are TGTGCCAGCAGCCCGGACAGGGGAGTAAGCAATCAGCCCCAGCATTTT. This gives the protein CASSPDRGVSNQPQHF. The J gene is TRBJ1-5, the V gene TRBV5-8; 9 bases fit TRBD1. The J segment lost 1 base and the V segment lost 4 bases, leaving 6 bases of the junction unmatched. This CDR3 comprises 16 residues. The germline V gene encodes CDR1 SGHTS and CDR2 YDEGEE.

The chain has TRBV19 and TRBJ1-3, with unresolved D. Trimming removed 6 bases from V and 0 bases from J, with 9 bases in between. Germline CDR1 and CDR2: LNHDA and SQIVND (reference sequence). The CDR3 loop spans 14 amino acids. CDR3 region: CASRYTASGNTIYF. The DNA of the CDR3 is TGTGCCAGTAGATATACCGCCTCTGGAAACACCATATATTTT.

The rearrangement joins TRBV27 to TRBJ2-3, with D unresolved. The germline V gene has CDR1 MNHEY and CDR2 SMNVEV (reference sequence). This CDR3 is 12 amino acids long. The germline V and J ends were trimmed by 6 bases and 0 bases, with 4 bases remaining between them. CDR3 region: CASRSSTDTQYF. In DNA, the CDR3 is TGTGCCAGCAGATCTAGCACAGATACGCAGTATTTT.

This chain connects TRBV2 to TRBJ2-7; D is perhaps TRBD2 (7 bases). Germline V CDR1 and CDR2: SNHLY, FYNNEI. The CDR3 is 13 residues long. Trimming pared 6 bases from V and 2 bases from J, leaving 11 bases between. The CDR3 reads CASRLGGPYEQYF. DNA of the CDR3: TGTGCCAGCAGGCTCGGGGGGCCCTACGAGCAGTACTTC.

The chain joins TRBV30 to TRBJ1-2, with D perhaps matching TRBD1 (6 bases). The V end lost 4 bases, the J end lost 4 bases, and 10 bases lay between the germline ends. In germline, CDR1 is GTSNPN, CDR2 SVGIG (reference sequence). This CDR3 has 12 residues. The CDR3: CAWTGVSYGYTF. The CDR3 DNA sequence: TGTGCCTGGACAGGGGTTAGCTATGGCTACACCTTC. Filled out from reference TRBV30 and TRBJ1-2, the complete variable domain reads SQTIHQWPATLVQPVGSPLSLECTVEGTSNPNLYWYRQAAGRGLQLLFYSVGIGQISSEVPQNLSASRPQDRQFILSSKKLLLSDSGFYLCAWTGVSYGYTFGSGTRLTVV.

The V call is TRBV5-4, the J call TRBJ1-1; TRBD1 is a possible D gene (5 bases). V lost 3 bases to trimming and J lost 0 bases, with 12 bases between them. This CDR3 contains 15 residues. CDR1 and CDR2 (germline): SGHNT, YYREEE (reference sequence). CDR3 loop: CASSWRDAVNTEAFF. The CDR3 DNA reads TGTGCCAGCAGCTGGAGGGACGCTGTGAACACTGAAGCTTTCTTT.

This chain joins TRBV7-2 and TRBJ1-1; D is possibly TRBD1 (5 bases). The CDR3 length is 16 residues. Germline CDR1 reads SGHTA; CDR2 reads FQGNSA. The germline V and J ends were trimmed by 1 base and 4 bases, with 16 bases remaining between them. The chain's CDR3 is CASSLGGSGATTEAFF. CDR3 nucleotides: TGTGCCAGCAGCTTAGGTGGGAGTGGGGCGACCACTGAAGCTTTCTTT. Looking up the rest from reference TRBV7-2 and TRBJ1-1 gives the full variable domain: GAGVSQSPSNKVTEKGKDVELRCDPISGHTALYWYRQSLGQGLEFLIYFQGNSAPDKSGLPSDRFSAERTGGSVSTLTIQRTQQEDSAVYLCASSLGGSGATTEAFFGQGTRLTVV.

The rearrangement uses TRBV19 and TRBJ1-2, with TRBD1 matching 7 bases. V shed 8 bases, J shed 0 bases, and the junction held 12 bases outside the gene matches. The germline V gene encodes CDR1 LNHDA and CDR2 SQIVND (reference sequence). The CDR3 covers 16 residues. The DNA for the CDR3 is TGTGCCAGTCGGTCGGGCAGGGGGGATTCTAACTATGGCTACACCTTC. Its protein product is CASRSGRGDSNYGYTF.

The DNA of the CDR3 is TGTGCCAGCAGAGGACAGGGTCCCCAGCATTTT. Translating it yields CASRGQGPQHF. The rearrangement joins TRBV28 to TRBJ1-5; 8 bases fit TRBD1. Germline CDR1 reads MDHEN; CDR2 reads SYDVKM. The V segment lost 6 bases and the J segment 10 bases; nucleotides outside the gene matches: 2. The CDR3 runs 11 residues.